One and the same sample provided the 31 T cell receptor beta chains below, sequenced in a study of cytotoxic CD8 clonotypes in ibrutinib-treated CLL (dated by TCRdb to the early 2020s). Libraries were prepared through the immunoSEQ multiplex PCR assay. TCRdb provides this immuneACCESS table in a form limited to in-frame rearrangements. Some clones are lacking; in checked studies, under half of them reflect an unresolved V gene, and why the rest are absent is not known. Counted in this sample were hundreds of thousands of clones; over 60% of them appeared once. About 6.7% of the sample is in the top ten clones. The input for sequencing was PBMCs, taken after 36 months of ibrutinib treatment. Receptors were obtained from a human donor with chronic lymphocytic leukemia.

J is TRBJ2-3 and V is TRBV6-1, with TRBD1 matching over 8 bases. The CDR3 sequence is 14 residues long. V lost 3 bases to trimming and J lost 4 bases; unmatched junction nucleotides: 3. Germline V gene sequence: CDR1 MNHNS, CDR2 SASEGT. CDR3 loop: CASSDSGGADTQYF. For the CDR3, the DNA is TGTGCCAGCAGTGATTCAGGGGGCGCAGATACGCAGTATTTT.

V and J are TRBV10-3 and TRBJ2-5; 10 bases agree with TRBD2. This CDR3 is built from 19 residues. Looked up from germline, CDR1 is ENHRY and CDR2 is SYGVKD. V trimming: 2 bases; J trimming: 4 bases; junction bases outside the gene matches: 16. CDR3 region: CAISEPETSGLGPLETQYF. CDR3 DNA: TGTGCCATCAGTGAGCCTGAGACTAGCGGGTTGGGCCCTCTAGAGACCCAGTACTTC.

CDR3 sequence: CASSFLRGKVQPQHF. The CDR3 DNA follows: TGTGCCAGCAGTTTTCTTCGGGGCAAGGTTCAGCCCCAGCATTTT. The chain employs TRBV28 and TRBJ1-5, with D possibly being TRBD1 (5 bases). This CDR3 spans 15 amino acids. Trimming removed 3 bases from V and 6 bases from J, with 15 bases in between. Germline V gene lookup returns CDR1 MDHEN and CDR2 SYDVKM.

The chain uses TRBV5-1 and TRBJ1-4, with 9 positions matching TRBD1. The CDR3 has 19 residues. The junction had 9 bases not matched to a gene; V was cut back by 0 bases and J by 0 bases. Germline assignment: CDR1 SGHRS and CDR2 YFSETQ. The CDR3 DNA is TGCGCCAGCAGCTTGGCCATGGGACAGGGACTTGCAACTAATGAAAAACTGTTTTTT. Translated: CASSLAMGQGLATNEKLFF.

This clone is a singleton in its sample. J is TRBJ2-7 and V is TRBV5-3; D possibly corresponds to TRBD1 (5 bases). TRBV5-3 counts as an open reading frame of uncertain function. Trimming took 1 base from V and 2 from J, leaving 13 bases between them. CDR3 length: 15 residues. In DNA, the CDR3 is TGTGCCAGAAGCTTGACCTGCAGGGATCCCTACGAGCAGTACTTC. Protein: CARSLTCRDPYEQYF.

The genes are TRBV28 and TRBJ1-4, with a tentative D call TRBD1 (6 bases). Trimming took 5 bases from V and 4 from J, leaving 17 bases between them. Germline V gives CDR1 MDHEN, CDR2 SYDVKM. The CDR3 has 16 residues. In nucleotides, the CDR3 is TGTGCCAGCAGTATGCGGGGGGCGGGAGATAATGAAAAACTGTTTTTT. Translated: CASSMRGAGDNEKLFF.

This CDR3 reads CASSELNPGQGFEKLFF. The CDR3 nucleotides are TGCGCCAGCAGTGAGTTAAACCCGGGACAGGGGTTCGAAAAACTGTTTTTT. The V call is TRBV10-2, the J call TRBJ1-4; TRBD1 aligns across 10 bases. V trimming: 1 base; J trimming: 8 bases; junction bases outside the gene matches: 10. Germline CDR1 reads WSHSY; CDR2 reads SAAADI. This CDR3 region has 17 residues.

CDR3 loop: CASSVEVTGGTDTQYF. CDR3 bases: TGTGCCAGCAGCGTAGAGGTCACAGGGGGCACAGATACGCAGTATTTT. The rearrangement joins TRBV9 to TRBJ2-3, with TRBD1 matching 7 bases. The CDR3 extends over 16 amino acids. Germline lookup yields CDR1 SGDLS and CDR2 YYNGEE. The V segment lost 0 bases and the J segment 1 base; nucleotides outside the gene matches: 5. Using reference TRBV9 and TRBJ2-3 for the parts outside the CDR3, the full variable domain is DSGVTQTPKHLITATGQRVTLRCSPRSGDLSVYWYQQSLDQGLQFLIQYYNGEERAKGNILERFSAQQFPDLHSELNLSSLELGDSALYFCASSVEVTGGTDTQYFGPGTRLTVL.

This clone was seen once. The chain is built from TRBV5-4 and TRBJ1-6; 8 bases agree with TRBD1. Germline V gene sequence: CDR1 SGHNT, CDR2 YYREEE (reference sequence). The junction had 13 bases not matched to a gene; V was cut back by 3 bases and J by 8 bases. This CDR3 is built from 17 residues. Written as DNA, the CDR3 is TGTGCCAGCAGCTCTTGGACAGGGTTGAATTTGGATTCACCCCTCCACTTT. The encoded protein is CASSSWTGLNLDSPLHF.

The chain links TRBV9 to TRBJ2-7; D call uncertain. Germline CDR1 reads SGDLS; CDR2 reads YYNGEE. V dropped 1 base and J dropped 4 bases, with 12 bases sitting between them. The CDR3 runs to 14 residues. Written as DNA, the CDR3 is TGTGCCAGCAGCGTATCCAGTATCGGGTACGAGCAGTACTTC. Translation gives CASSVSSIGYEQYF.

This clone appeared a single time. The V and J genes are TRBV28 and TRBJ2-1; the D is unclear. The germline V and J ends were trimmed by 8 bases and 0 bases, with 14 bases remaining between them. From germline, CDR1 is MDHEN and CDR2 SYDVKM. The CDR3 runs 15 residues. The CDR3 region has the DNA TGTGCCAGCGCCCCCCAACATGGCTCCTACAATGAGCAGTTCTTC. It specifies CASAPQHGSYNEQFF.

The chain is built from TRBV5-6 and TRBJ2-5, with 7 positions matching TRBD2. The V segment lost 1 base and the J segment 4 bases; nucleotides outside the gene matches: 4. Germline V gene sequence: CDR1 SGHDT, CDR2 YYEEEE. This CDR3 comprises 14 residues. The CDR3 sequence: CASSLPAGVETQYF. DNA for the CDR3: TGTGCCAGCAGCTTGCCCGCGGGAGTAGAGACCCAGTACTTC.

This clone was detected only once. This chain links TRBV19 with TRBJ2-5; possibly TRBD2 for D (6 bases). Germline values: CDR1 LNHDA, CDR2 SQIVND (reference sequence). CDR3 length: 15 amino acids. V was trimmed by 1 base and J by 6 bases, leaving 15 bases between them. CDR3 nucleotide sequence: TGTGCCAGTAGTATAGTGGGAGGAGGCTGGCAGACCCAGTACTTC. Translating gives CASSIVGGGWQTQYF.

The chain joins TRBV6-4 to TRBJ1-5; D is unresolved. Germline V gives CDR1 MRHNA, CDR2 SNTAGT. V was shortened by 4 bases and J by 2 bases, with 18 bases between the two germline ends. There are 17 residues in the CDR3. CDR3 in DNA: TGTGCCAGCAGTGTGGCCCCCATGGGAGTGGGCAATCAGCCCCAGCATTTT. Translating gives CASSVAPMGVGNQPQHF.

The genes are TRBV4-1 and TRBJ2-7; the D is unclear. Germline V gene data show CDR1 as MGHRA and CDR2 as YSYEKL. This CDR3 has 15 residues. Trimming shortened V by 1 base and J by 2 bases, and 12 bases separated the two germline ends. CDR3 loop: CASSQVNRATYEQYF. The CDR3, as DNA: TGCGCCAGCAGCCAAGTAAACAGAGCGACCTACGAGCAGTACTTC.

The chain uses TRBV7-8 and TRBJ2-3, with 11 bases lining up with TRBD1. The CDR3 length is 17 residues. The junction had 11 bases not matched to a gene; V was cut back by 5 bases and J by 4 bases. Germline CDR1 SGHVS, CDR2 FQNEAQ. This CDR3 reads CASSITRDRGGADTQYF. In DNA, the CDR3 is TGTGCCAGCAGCATAACCAGGGACAGGGGGGGAGCAGATACGCAGTATTTT.

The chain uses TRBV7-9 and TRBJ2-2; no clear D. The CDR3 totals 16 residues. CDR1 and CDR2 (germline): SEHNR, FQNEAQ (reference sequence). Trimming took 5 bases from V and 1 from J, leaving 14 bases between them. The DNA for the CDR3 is TGTGCCAGCAGCCCCGCCCGTTGGGAGAACACCGGGGAGCTGTTTTTT. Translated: CASSPARWENTGELFF.

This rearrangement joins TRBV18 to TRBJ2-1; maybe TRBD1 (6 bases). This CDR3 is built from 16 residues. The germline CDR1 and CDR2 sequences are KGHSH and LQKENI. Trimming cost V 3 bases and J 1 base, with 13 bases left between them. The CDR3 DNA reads TGTGCCAGCTCACCCCGGGACAAACTTTCCTACAATGAGCAGTTCTTC. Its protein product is CASSPRDKLSYNEQFF.

The CDR3 nucleotides are TGTGCCAGCAGCAGGGACGTAAACTATGGCTACACCTTC. Protein sequence: CASSRDVNYGYTF. The V call is TRBV5-6, the J call TRBJ1-2; D perhaps matches TRBD1 (5 bases). V was shortened by 4 bases and J by 2 bases, with 9 bases between the two germline ends. The CDR3 length is 13 residues. Germline V gene lookup returns CDR1 SGHDT and CDR2 YYEEEE.

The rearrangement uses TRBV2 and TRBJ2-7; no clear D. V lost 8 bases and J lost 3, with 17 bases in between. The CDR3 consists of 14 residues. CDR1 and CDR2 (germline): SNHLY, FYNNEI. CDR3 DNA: TGTGCCAGCGCTGGTCGGCGTCCTAGCTACGAGCAGTACTTC. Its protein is CASAGRRPSYEQYF.

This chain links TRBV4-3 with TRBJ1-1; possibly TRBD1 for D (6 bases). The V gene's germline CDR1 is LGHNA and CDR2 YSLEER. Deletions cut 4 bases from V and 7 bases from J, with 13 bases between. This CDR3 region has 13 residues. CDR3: CASSPKGGLEAFF. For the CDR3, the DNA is TGCGCCAGCAGCCCAAAAGGGGGTCTTGAAGCTTTCTTT.

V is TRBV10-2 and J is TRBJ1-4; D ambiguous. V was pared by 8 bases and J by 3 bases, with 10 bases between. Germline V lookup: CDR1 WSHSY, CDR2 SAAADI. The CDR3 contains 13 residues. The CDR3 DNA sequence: TGCGCCAGCTCCGAGGTGGCTAATGAAAAACTGTTTTTT. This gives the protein CASSEVANEKLFF.

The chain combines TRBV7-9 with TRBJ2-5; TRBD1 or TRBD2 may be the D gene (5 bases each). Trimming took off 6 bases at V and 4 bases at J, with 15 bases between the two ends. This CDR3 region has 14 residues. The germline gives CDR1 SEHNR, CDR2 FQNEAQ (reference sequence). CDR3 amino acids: CASSPDRDRETQYF. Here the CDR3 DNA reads TGTGCCAGCAGTCCCGATCGGGACCGAGAGACCCAGTACTTC. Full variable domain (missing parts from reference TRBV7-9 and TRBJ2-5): DTGVSQNPRHKITKRGQNVTFRCDPISEHNRLYWYRQTLGQGPEFLTYFQNEAQLEKSRLLSDRFSAERPKGSFSTLEIQRTEQGDSAMYLCASSPDRDRETQYFGPGTRLLVL.

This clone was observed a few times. DNA of the CDR3: TGTGCCAGCAGCGTAGATTCCAGGTTGGGCGGGGAGCTGTTTTTT. This encodes CASSVDSRLGGELFF. The rearrangement uses TRBV9 and TRBJ2-2; no firm D call. Germline-derived CDR1 and CDR2 are SGDLS and YYNGEE. The CDR3 has 15 residues. V was clipped by 0 bases and J by 7 bases, with 13 bases between them.

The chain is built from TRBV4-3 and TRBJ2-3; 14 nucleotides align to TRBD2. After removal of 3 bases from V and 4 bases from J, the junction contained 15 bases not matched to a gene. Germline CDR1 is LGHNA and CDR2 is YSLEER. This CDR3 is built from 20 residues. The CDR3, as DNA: TGCGCCAGCAGCCACCTAGAGACTAGCGGGAGGGCCGGTCTTTCAGATACGCAGTATTTT. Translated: CASSHLETSGRAGLSDTQYF.

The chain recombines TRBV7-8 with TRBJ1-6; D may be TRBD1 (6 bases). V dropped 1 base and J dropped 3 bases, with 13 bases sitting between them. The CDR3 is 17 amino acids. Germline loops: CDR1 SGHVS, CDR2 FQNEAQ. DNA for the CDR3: TGTGCCAGCAGCTTAGAGTATAGGGGGGTCTATAATTCACCCCTCCACTTT. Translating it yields CASSLEYRGVYNSPLHF. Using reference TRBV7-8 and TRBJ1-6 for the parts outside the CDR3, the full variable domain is GAGVSQSPRYKVAKRGQDVALRCDPISGHVSLFWYQQALGQGPEFLTYFQNEAQLDKSGLPSDRFFAERPEGSVSTLKIQRTQQEDSAVYLCASSLEYRGVYNSPLHFGNGTRLTVT.

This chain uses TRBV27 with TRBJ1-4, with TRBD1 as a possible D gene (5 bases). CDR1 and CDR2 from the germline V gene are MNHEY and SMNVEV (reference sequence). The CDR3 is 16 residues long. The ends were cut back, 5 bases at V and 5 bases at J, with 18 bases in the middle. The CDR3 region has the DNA TGTGCCAGCAGTCCCCGGGCGGGGACCCCCAATGAAAAACTGTTTTTT. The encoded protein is CASSPRAGTPNEKLFF.

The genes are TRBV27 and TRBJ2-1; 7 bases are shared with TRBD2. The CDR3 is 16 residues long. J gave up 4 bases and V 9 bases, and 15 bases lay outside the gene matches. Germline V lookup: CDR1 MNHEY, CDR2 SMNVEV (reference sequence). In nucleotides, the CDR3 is TGTGCCAGTAGGGAAGGCGGGCTAGCGGAGTACAATGAGCAGTTCTTC. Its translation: CASREGGLAEYNEQFF.

The CDR3 DNA reads TGTGCCAGCAGTCCTGACAGGTCCTCCTACAATGAGCAGTTCTTC. This sequence encodes CASSPDRSSYNEQFF. The chain couples TRBV6-5 to TRBJ2-1, with D tentatively TRBD1 (6 bases). The V and J ends lost 5 bases and 0 bases respectively, with 11 bases between them. Germline V gene data show CDR1 as MNHEY and CDR2 as SVGAGI. This CDR3 is 15 amino acids long.

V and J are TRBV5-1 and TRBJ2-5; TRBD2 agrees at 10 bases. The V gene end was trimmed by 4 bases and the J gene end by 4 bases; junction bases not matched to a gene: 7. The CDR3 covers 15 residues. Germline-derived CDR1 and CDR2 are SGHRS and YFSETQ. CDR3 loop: CASSPLAGVGETQYF. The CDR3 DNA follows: TGCGCCAGCAGCCCCCTAGCGGGAGTAGGAGAGACCCAGTACTTC.

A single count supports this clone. The chain's CDR3 is CASSLGTDWTNTEAFF. The CDR3 bases are TGTGCCAGCAGCTTGGGGACGGACTGGACGAACACTGAAGCTTTCTTT. The chain links TRBV5-6 to TRBJ1-1; D remains unclear. CDR3 length equals 16 residues. Per the germline V gene, CDR1 is SGHDT and CDR2 is YYEEEE. With 0 bases removed from V and 1 base from J, the gap between germline ends came to 13 bases.